These 28 T cell receptor beta chains came from one sample sequenced in a study of beta chain features in type 1 diabetes. Of the isolated RNA, all was reverse transcribed, and so the sequenced material was expressed TCRB transcripts. Sequencing was performed with immunoSEQ multiplex PCR; in TCRdb, only in-frame clones are kept and a portion is missing. This sample has some 410,000 clones, with approximately 13% found just once. The sample comprised naive CD4+ T cells from blood. The receptor set was obtained from a man aged 30-40 years in good health.

This clone showed up just a few times. DNA of the CDR3: TGTGCCTTTGCCGGGTCAGACTATGGCTACACCTTC. Translated, it gives CAFAGSDYGYTF. This chain uses TRBV30 with TRBJ1-2, with D unclear. Germline lookup yields CDR1 GTSNPN and CDR2 SVGIG (reference sequence). Trimming shortened V by 7 bases and J by 3 bases, and 12 bases separated the two germline ends. CDR3 length: 12 amino acids.

This clone was picked up a small number of times. The chain combines TRBV7-6 with TRBJ2-5; perhaps TRBD2 as D (5 bases). This CDR3 comprises 14 residues. Between the trimmed V and J ends, which lost 5 bases and 4 bases, there was a span of 14 bases. Germline V gene data show CDR1 as SGHVS and CDR2 as FNYEAQ. The CDR3 coding sequence is TGTGCCAGCAGCCGAGGGCCTCAAACAGAGACCCAGTACTTC. As protein: CASSRGPQTETQYF.

The chain recombines TRBV29-1 with TRBJ1-2; perhaps TRBD1 as D (6 bases). V was shortened by 4 bases and J by 2 bases, with 11 bases between the two germline ends. This CDR3 contains 13 residues. Germline V CDR1 and CDR2: SQVTM, ANQGSEA. The CDR3 loop reads CSVGQGTNYGYTF. In DNA, the CDR3 is TGCAGCGTTGGTCAGGGGACCAACTATGGCTACACCTTC.

This clone has at least ten counts. The gene calls are TRBV10-3 and TRBJ2-1; 8 positions match TRBD2. This CDR3 region has 14 residues. Per germline, CDR1 ENHRY and CDR2 SYGVKD. J was trimmed by 5 bases and V by 6 bases; bases with no gene match: 6. CDR3 nucleotide sequence: TGTGCCATCAGCGGACTAGCAGGGAACAATGAGCAGTTCTTC. It specifies CAISGLAGNNEQFF.

This clone was seen a few times. The CDR3: CASSQDSRGAGELFF. Written as DNA, the CDR3 is TGCGCCAGCAGCCAAGATTCCAGGGGCGCCGGGGAGCTGTTTTTT. The chain couples TRBV4-3 to TRBJ2-2; a possible D gene is TRBD1 (6 bases). Trimming shortened V by 0 bases and J by 6 bases, and 11 bases separated the two germline ends. Germline CDR1 LGHNA, CDR2 YSLEER. This CDR3 spans 15 amino acids.

This clone was seen more than once but under ten times. The chain has TRBV4-1 and TRBJ1-2; a weak D match, TRBD1 (6 bases). The V gene lost 2 bases and the J gene lost 6 bases, with 16 bases spanning the gap. The germline CDR1 and CDR2 sequences are MGHRA and YSYEKL. There are 15 residues in the CDR3. The CDR3, as DNA: TGCGCCAGCAGCCAAACTCCGGGACACGAGGATGGCTACACCTTC. Translation gives CASSQTPGHEDGYTF.

This chain connects TRBV11-3 to TRBJ2-7; 8 nucleotides align to TRBD1. The germline CDR1 and CDR2 sequences are SGHNT and YENEEA. CDR3 length: 15 amino acids. J lost 5 bases, V lost 2 bases, and 8 bases had no gene match. This CDR3 is CASSLRGQGIHEQYF. The CDR3 nucleotides are TGTGCCAGCAGCTTAAGAGGACAGGGTATACACGAGCAGTACTTC.

This sequence joins TRBV7-2 and TRBJ2-2, with 10 bases fitting TRBD2. The germline gives CDR1 SGHTA, CDR2 FQGNSA. With V trimmed by 1 base and J by 5 bases, 4 bases remained unmatched. This CDR3 contains 16 residues. CDR3 DNA: TGTGCCAGCAGCTTAGTTGCTAGCGGGAGAACCGGGGAGCTGTTTTTT. The encoded protein is CASSLVASGRTGELFF.

This clone was observed many times. The gene calls are TRBV19 and TRBJ2-1; D is possibly TRBD1 (6 bases). Trimming shortened V by 3 bases and J by 9 bases, and 12 bases separated the two germline ends. CDR1 and CDR2 from the germline V gene are LNHDA and SQIVND (reference sequence). This CDR3 region has 13 residues. The CDR3 coding sequence is TGTGCCAGTAGTATCTCGGGACAACCTGAGCAGTTCTTC. Translating gives CASSISGQPEQFF.

The sample holds a few counts of this clone. The V gene is TRBV18, the J gene TRBJ2-6, with unresolved D. Germline CDR1 and CDR2: KGHSH and LQKENI. This CDR3 has 14 residues. Trimming shortened V by 5 bases and J by 1 base, and 6 bases separated the two germline ends. For the CDR3, the DNA is TGTGCCAGCTCAACCCAGTCTGGGGCCAACGTCCTGACTTTC. Translating it yields CASSTQSGANVLTF.

J is TRBJ2-1 and V is TRBV13; D remains ambiguous. The V and J ends lost 3 bases and 12 bases respectively, with 6 bases between them. Germline CDR1 and CDR2: PRHDT and FYEKMQ (reference sequence). The CDR3 totals 10 residues. This CDR3 reads CASSFRRQFF. The DNA of the CDR3 is TGTGCCAGCAGCTTTCGGAGGCAGTTCTTC.

This clone was counted between two and nine times. This sequence joins TRBV30 and TRBJ2-2, with 8 bases fitting TRBD2. The V segment lost 3 bases and the J segment 1 base; nucleotides outside the gene matches: 1. The germline CDR1 and CDR2 sequences are GTSNPN and SVGIG (reference sequence). This CDR3 comprises 14 residues. The CDR3 sequence is CAWRSGGNTGELFF. DNA for the CDR3: TGTGCCTGGAGGAGCGGGGGGAACACCGGGGAGCTGTTTTTT.

This rearrangement joins TRBV9 to TRBJ2-3; unclear D gene. From germline, CDR1 is SGDLS and CDR2 YYNGEE. Trimming took off 2 bases at V and 3 bases at J, with 13 bases between the two ends. The CDR3 is made up of 15 amino acids. CDR3 bases: TGTGCCAGCAGCGTCAGCGTTACGAGAACAGATACGCAGTATTTT. Amino acids: CASSVSVTRTDTQYF.

The rearrangement joins TRBV7-9 to TRBJ1-2; D remains unclear. The germline V gene encodes CDR1 SEHNR and CDR2 FQNEAQ (reference sequence). The CDR3 sequence is 13 residues long. The germline V and J ends were trimmed by 1 base and 12 bases, with 15 bases remaining between them. The CDR3 coding sequence is TGTGCCAGCAGCTTAGGAGGGCAATCCCCCAACACCTTC. It codes for CASSLGGQSPNTF. Full variable domain (remainder filled in from reference TRBV7-9 and TRBJ1-2): DTGVSQNPRHKITKRGQNVTFRCDPISEHNRLYWYRQTLGQGPEFLTYFQNEAQLEKSRLLSDRFSAERPKGSFSTLEIQRTEQGDSAMYLCASSLGGQSPNTFGSGTRLTVV.

The table lists this clone with a few counts. The rearrangement uses TRBV9 and TRBJ1-3; D ambiguous. In germline, CDR1 is SGDLS, CDR2 YYNGEE. V was trimmed by 0 bases and J by 1 base, leaving 8 bases between them. The CDR3 runs 15 residues. CDR3 loop: CASSVVGVSGNTIYF. For the CDR3, the DNA is TGTGCCAGCAGCGTAGTCGGGGTGTCTGGAAACACCATATATTTT.

The J gene is TRBJ1-4, the V gene TRBV7-2; D gene uncertain. The germline V gene has CDR1 SGHTA and CDR2 FQGNSA. The CDR3 runs 14 residues. The V gene lost 4 bases and the J gene lost 4 bases, with 10 bases spanning the gap. CDR3 loop: CASSSGRYNEKLFF. The CDR3 DNA follows: TGTGCCAGCAGCTCCGGACGGTATAATGAAAAACTGTTTTTT.

For the CDR3, the DNA is TGCGCCAGCAGCTTGGTGGCGCGGGACACAGATACGCAGTATTTT. Protein sequence: CASSLVARDTDTQYF. The rearrangement uses TRBV5-1 and TRBJ2-3; D may be TRBD2 (6 bases). With 0 bases removed from V and 2 bases from J, the gap between germline ends came to 10 bases. Germline V gene sequence: CDR1 SGHRS, CDR2 YFSETQ. The CDR3 has 15 amino acids. The full variable domain, rest sourced from reference TRBV5-1 and TRBJ2-3, is KAGVTQTPRYLIKTRGQQVTLSCSPISGHRSVSWYQQTPGQGLQFLFEYFSETQRNKGNFPGRFSGRQFSNSRSEMNVSTLELGDSALYLCASSLVARDTDTQYFGPGTRLTVL.

The chain recombines TRBV29-1 with TRBJ1-1; D may be TRBD1 (6 bases). With 6 bases removed from V and 1 base from J, the gap between germline ends came to 12 bases. This CDR3 has 13 amino acids. The germline V gene encodes CDR1 SQVTM and CDR2 ANQGSEA. CDR3 protein: CSVRGQTNTEAFF. In nucleotides, the CDR3 is TGCAGCGTCCGGGGGCAGACGAACACTGAAGCTTTCTTT. The variable domain in full, with the rest retrieved from reference TRBV29-1 and TRBJ1-1, is SAVISQKPSRDICQRGTSLTIQCQVDSQVTMMFWYRQQPGQSLTLIATANQGSEATYESGFVIDKFPISRPNLTFSTLTVSNMSPEDSSIYLCSVRGQTNTEAFFGQGTRLTVV.

The J gene is TRBJ2-5, the V gene TRBV10-3; TRBD2 matches 7 bases. The CDR3 covers 14 residues. With V trimmed by 5 bases and J by 5 bases, 8 bases remained unmatched. Per the germline V gene, CDR1 is ENHRY and CDR2 is SYGVKD. The CDR3: CAISTAGALETQYF. As DNA, the CDR3 is TGTGCCATCAGTACGGCGGGAGCTTTGGAGACCCAGTACTTC.

The rearrangement uses TRBV7-9 and TRBJ1-2; D possibly corresponds to TRBD1 (6 bases). This CDR3 is built from 16 residues. Trimming pared 2 bases from V and 2 bases from J, leaving 15 bases between. CDR1 SEHNR and CDR2 FQNEAQ come from the germline V gene (reference sequence). The CDR3 reads CASSLHAGEVNYGYTF. The CDR3 bases are TGTGCCAGCAGCTTACATGCAGGGGAAGTGAACTATGGCTACACCTTC.

The V gene is TRBV2, the J gene TRBJ2-5, with TRBD2 identical over 9 bases. Germline lookup yields CDR1 SNHLY and CDR2 FYNNEI. The CDR3 spans 15 residues. V lost 1 base to trimming and J lost 3 bases; unmatched junction nucleotides: 3. CDR3 sequence: CASSEVAGAKETQYF. Here the CDR3 DNA reads TGTGCCAGCAGTGAAGTAGCGGGAGCCAAAGAGACCCAGTACTTC.

This clone was detected only a few times. V usage is TRBV6-5 and J usage is TRBJ2-7; 13 nucleotides match TRBD2. J gave up 3 bases and V 6 bases, and 2 bases lay outside the gene matches. Germline loops: CDR1 MNHEY, CDR2 SVGAGI. This CDR3 region has 14 residues. The CDR3 DNA reads TGTGCCAGCAGGAGGACTAGCGGGAGCTACGAGCAGTACGTC. This codes for CASRRTSGSYEQYV.

This clone was detected once. The V and J genes are TRBV20-1 and TRBJ1-4; D gene uncertain. Germline V gene sequence: CDR1 DFQATT, CDR2 SNEGSKA (reference sequence). V shed 3 bases and J shed 8 bases, with 7 bases lying between them. CDR3 size: 11 residues. The DNA for the CDR3 is TGCAGTGCTAGTCTGCGGGAAAAACTGTTTTTT. Translated, it gives CSASLREKLFF.

V usage is TRBV9 and J usage is TRBJ1-6; D remains ambiguous. Germline V lookup: CDR1 SGDLS, CDR2 YYNGEE. V was trimmed by 0 bases and J by 11 bases, leaving 9 bases between them. The CDR3 contains 13 residues. The CDR3: CASSVGQATPLHF. CDR3 DNA sequence: TGTGCCAGCAGCGTAGGGCAGGCAACACCCCTCCACTTT.

This chain joins TRBV7-9 and TRBJ1-3; no clear D. The V end lost 1 base, the J end lost 4 bases, and 2 bases lay between the germline ends. The CDR3 covers 12 residues. CDR1 and CDR2 from the germline V gene are SEHNR and FQNEAQ (reference sequence). The CDR3 loop reads CASSLVGNTIYF. The CDR3 nucleotides read TGTGCCAGCAGCTTAGTCGGAAACACCATATATTTT. Looking up the rest from reference TRBV7-9 and TRBJ1-3 gives the full variable domain: DTGVSQNPRHKITKRGQNVTFRCDPISEHNRLYWYRQTLGQGPEFLTYFQNEAQLEKSRLLSDRFSAERPKGSFSTLEIQRTEQGDSAMYLCASSLVGNTIYFGEGSWLTVV.

The V and J genes are TRBV7-2 and TRBJ2-3; D tentatively reads TRBD1 or TRBD2 (5 bases each). CDR1 and CDR2 (germline): SGHTA, FQGNSA. V was pared by 5 bases and J by 8 bases, with 17 bases between. The CDR3 contains 14 residues. The CDR3 DNA follows: TGTGCCAGCAGCCTAGGGAGCAGGGCCCGTACGCAGTATTTT. Protein: CASSLGSRARTQYF.

This clone was observed a few times. The V and J genes are TRBV7-2 and TRBJ2-7; D tentatively reads TRBD1 or TRBD2 (6 bases each). V was cut by 4 bases and J by 3 bases, with 13 bases left in between. Germline V gene lookup returns CDR1 SGHTA and CDR2 FQGNSA. The CDR3 is 14 amino acids. CDR3 DNA sequence: TGTGCCAGCAGCTACGGGGGCCGCTACTACGAGCAGTACTTC. This translates into CASSYGGRYYEQYF.

V gene TRBV27 combines with J gene TRBJ2-3; the match to TRBD2 covers 7 bases. The CDR3 sequence is 15 residues long. Germline values: CDR1 MNHEY, CDR2 SMNVEV (reference sequence). With 3 bases clipped from V and 3 bases from J, the junction kept 6 bases outside the gene matches. Written as DNA, the CDR3 is TGTGCCAGCAGTTTGGGTCTAGCGGCTACAGATACGCAGTATTTT. Encoded protein: CASSLGLAATDTQYF.